Each of the 22 T cell receptor beta chains below was sequenced from the same sample in a study of T cells after yellow fever vaccination. TCRdb re-derived calls from the 5' RACE reads in MiXCR, one entry per CDR3 protein. The table lists 90,000 to 130,000 distinct CDR3 sequences, roughly 8.9% of them singletons. The sample here was CD8+ T cells sorted from PBMCs, taken 45 days after the yellow fever booster vaccination. The source is a man aged 30 to 45 who received the YFV17D yellow fever vaccine.

This sequence joins TRBV7-9 and TRBJ2-1, with a weak D call TRBD1 (6 bases). This CDR3 has 14 residues. V gave up 1 base and J gave up 5 bases, with 9 bases separating them. Germline values: CDR1 SEHNR, CDR2 FQNEAQ (reference sequence). As DNA, the CDR3 is TGTGCCAGCAGCTTAGTCAGGGGACACAATGAGCAGTTCTTC. Its protein product is CASSLVRGHNEQFF.

This clonotype has a count of ten or more. The V and J genes are TRBV21-1 and TRBJ2-3; the table's TRBD2 call for D was not verified on the DNA. TRBV21-1 is a pseudogene segment. The CDR3 has 17 residues. CDR3 coding DNA: TGTGCCAGCAGCACACAGCAACGGAGTCCCCACACAGATACGCAGTATTTT. Its translation: CASSTQQRSPHTDTQYF.

The chain combines TRBV15 with TRBJ2-5; 12 nucleotides agree with TRBD1. Germline lookup yields CDR1 LNHNV and CDR2 YYDKDF (reference sequence). The CDR3 spans 18 residues. The V segment lost 1 base and the J segment 4 bases; nucleotides outside the gene matches: 10. The CDR3 is CATSRAAWGQGARETQYF. The DNA of the CDR3 is TGTGCCACCAGCAGAGCAGCCTGGGGACAGGGGGCGCGAGAGACCCAGTACTTC.

This clonotype was recorded many times. The chain recombines TRBV6-5 with TRBJ2-2, with TRBD2 matching 7 bases. Germline lookup yields CDR1 MNHEY and CDR2 SVGAGI. The V segment lost 1 base and the J segment 1 base; nucleotides outside the gene matches: 9. This CDR3 region has 18 residues. The CDR3 loop reads CASSYLVASGLNTGELFF. As DNA, the CDR3 is TGTGCCAGCAGTTACTTGGTCGCTAGCGGTTTGAACACCGGGGAGCTGTTTTTT.

V and J are TRBV7-2 and TRBJ2-7, with D possibly matching TRBD2 (7 bases). This CDR3 has 16 residues. Trimming shortened V by 1 base and J by 5 bases, and 18 bases separated the two germline ends. Germline CDR1 reads SGHTA; CDR2 reads FQGNSA. The CDR3 is CASSLDPGGGINEQYF. The CDR3, as DNA: TGTGCCAGCAGCTTAGATCCGGGGGGCGGGATAAACGAGCAGTACTTC.

This clonotype occurred many times. The rearrangement links TRBV12-3 or TRBV12-4 to TRBJ2-3; D gene ambiguous. This CDR3 contains 11 residues. V lost 1 base and J lost 8, with 4 bases in between. The CDR3: CASSLDGTQYF. CDR3 nucleotide sequence: TGTGCCAGCAGTTTAGACGGTACGCAGTATTTT.

A remark on this clonotype: A much larger clone lies one base from this, so it may be a read error. The chain is built from TRBV6-4 and TRBJ2-1; D remains ambiguous. Between the trimmed V and J ends, which lost 8 bases and 3 bases, there was a span of 11 bases. CDR3 size: 13 residues. Germline assignment: CDR1 MRHNA and CDR2 SNTAGT. The CDR3 DNA sequence: TGTGCCAGCTCTTCGACGATCTACAATGAGCAGTTCTTC. This codes for CASSSTIYNEQFF.

This sequence joins TRBV19 and TRBJ2-1, with 8 bases identical to TRBD2. The CDR3 has 13 residues. Per the germline V gene, CDR1 is LNHDA and CDR2 is SQIVND (reference sequence). With 5 bases clipped from V and 4 bases from J, the junction kept 1 base outside the gene matches. As DNA, the CDR3 is TGTGCCAGTAGTGAGCGGGGGTACAATGAGCAGTTCTTC. It is translated as CASSERGYNEQFF.

In its sample, this clonotype was seen many times. This sequence joins TRBV12-3 or TRBV12-4 and TRBJ1-2, with D maybe TRBD1 (5 bases). The germline V and J ends were trimmed by 3 bases and 4 bases, with 12 bases remaining between them. The CDR3 consists of 14 residues. The CDR3 sequence is CASSFRGGGYGYTF. CDR3 in DNA: TGTGCCAGCAGTTTTCGCGGGGGTGGCTATGGCTACACCTTC.

This clonotype was observed many times. The rearrangement uses TRBV11-3 and TRBJ2-5; the D is unclear. Germline V CDR1 and CDR2: SGHNT, YENEEA. The CDR3 runs to 14 residues. V was shortened by 5 bases and J by 5 bases, with 15 bases between the two germline ends. The CDR3 loop is CASSTPNAPETQYF. The DNA of the CDR3 is TGTGCCAGCAGCACCCCAAATGCACCGGAGACCCAGTACTTC.

This clonotype was seen ten or more times. The chain carries TRBV7-2 and TRBJ2-1; TRBD1 might be the D (5 bases). The length of the CDR3 is 16 residues. V was clipped by 5 bases and J by 4 bases, with 18 bases between them. Germline V gives CDR1 SGHTA, CDR2 FQGNSA. This CDR3 is CASSPQAGQRYNEQFF. CDR3 sequence (DNA): TGTGCCAGCAGCCCCCAGGCCGGACAACGGTACAATGAGCAGTTCTTC.

The chain has TRBV15 and TRBJ2-2; 10 bases align to TRBD2. V was pared by 4 bases and J by 5 bases, with 4 bases of the junction left unmatched. The CDR3 length is 15 residues. CDR1 is LNHNV and CDR2 is YYDKDF in the germline V gene (reference sequence). In nucleotides, the CDR3 is TGTGCCACCAGCACCGGACTAGCGGCAACCGGGGAGCTGTTTTTT. Protein product: CATSTGLAATGELFF.

J is TRBJ2-2 and V is TRBV2; D gene unclear. From germline, CDR1 is SNHLY and CDR2 FYNNEI. Deletions cut 2 bases from V and 0 bases from J, with 10 bases between. The CDR3 consists of 16 residues. The CDR3 here is CASSETGTSNTGELFF. CDR3 nucleotides: TGTGCCAGCAGTGAAACGGGCACTTCGAACACCGGGGAGCTGTTTTTT.

In the case of this clonotype: A much larger clone lies one base from this, so it may be a read error. The genes are TRBV7-6 and TRBJ2-1, with D unclear. CDR3 length: 14 residues. Germline-derived CDR1 and CDR2 are SGHVS and FNYEAQ. In DNA form, the CDR3 reads TGTGCCAGCAGCTCCTTTAGCTCCTACAATGAGCACTTCTTC. Residues: CASSSFSSYNEHFF.

This clonotype was counted at least ten times. The chain uses TRBV27 and TRBJ2-1; D perhaps matches TRBD1 (6 bases). This CDR3 comprises 14 residues. From germline, CDR1 is MNHEY and CDR2 SMNVEV (reference sequence). V lost 5 bases to trimming and J lost 4 bases, with 12 bases between them. CDR3 region: CASSRQGPYNEQFF. The CDR3 DNA reads TGTGCCAGCAGTCGGCAGGGGCCTTACAATGAGCAGTTCTTC.

This rearrangement joins TRBV19 to TRBJ2-7, with D possibly being TRBD1 or TRBD2 (5 bases each). Trimming removed 6 bases at V and 0 bases at J, with 18 bases between. Germline V gives CDR1 LNHDA, CDR2 SQIVND (reference sequence). The CDR3 is 16 amino acids. The CDR3 nucleotides are TGTGCCAGTAGCCCGACCCCGGGACCTTTCTCCTACGAGCAGTACTTC. This encodes CASSPTPGPFSYEQYF.

This clonotype was recorded many times. CDR3 nucleotides: TGTGCCAGCAGCGTGGTAGCGGAGATCGGGAACGAGCAGTACTTC. The encoded protein is CASSVVAEIGNEQYF. The J gene is TRBJ2-7, the V gene TRBV9, with a tentative D call TRBD2 (6 bases). In germline, CDR1 is SGDLS, CDR2 YYNGEE. V was pared by 2 bases and J by 5 bases, with 17 bases between. CDR3 length: 15 amino acids.

The rearrangement joins TRBV20-1 to TRBJ2-1; 8 bases agree with TRBD2. This CDR3 comprises 17 residues. Germline loops: CDR1 DFQATT, CDR2 SNEGSKA (reference sequence). V lost 0 bases and J lost 3; bases outside the gene matches: 10. The CDR3 loop is CSAREGGRTRYYNEQFF. The CDR3 DNA reads TGCAGTGCTAGAGAAGGCGGGAGGACCCGATACTACAATGAGCAGTTCTTC.

This clonotype was detected many times. This rearrangement joins TRBV21-1 to TRBJ2-4; the D call of TRBD2 is as the table states it, not checked on the DNA. TRBV21-1 is tagged as a pseudogene. The CDR3 sequence is 17 residues long. CDR3 DNA: TGTGCCAGCAGCAAAGGCCGACTAGCGGTAGCCAAAAACATTCAGTACTTC. Translation gives CASSKGRLAVAKNIQYF.

This clonotype was counted many times. This rearrangement joins TRBV28 to TRBJ2-5; D gene uncertain. CDR1 is MDHEN, CDR2 SYDVKM, per germline. V was pared by 4 bases and J by 2 bases, with 17 bases between. The CDR3 totals 16 residues. This CDR3 reads CASSSYAGATQETQYF. The CDR3 DNA sequence: TGTGCCAGCAGTTCCTACGCAGGAGCCACACAAGAGACCCAGTACTTC.

This clonotype came up many times. The V and J genes are TRBV27 and TRBJ2-7, with D maybe TRBD2 (5 bases). Germline CDR1 MNHEY, CDR2 SMNVEV (reference sequence). V was cut by 3 bases and J by 4 bases, with 10 bases left in between. The CDR3 sequence is 13 residues long. DNA of the CDR3: TGTGCCAGCAGTTTCGGGGTTAGTTACGAGCAGTACTTC. It specifies CASSFGVSYEQYF.

This clonotype has at least ten counts. V is TRBV20-1 and J is TRBJ2-7; 8 positions match TRBD2. The V gene end was trimmed by 4 bases and the J gene end by 0 bases; junction bases not matched to a gene: 5. The CDR3 is 14 residues long. Germline CDR1 DFQATT, CDR2 SNEGSKA (reference sequence). This CDR3 is CSATGTRSSYEQYF. The CDR3 nucleotides read TGCAGTGCTACCGGGACTAGGAGCTCCTACGAGCAGTACTTC.